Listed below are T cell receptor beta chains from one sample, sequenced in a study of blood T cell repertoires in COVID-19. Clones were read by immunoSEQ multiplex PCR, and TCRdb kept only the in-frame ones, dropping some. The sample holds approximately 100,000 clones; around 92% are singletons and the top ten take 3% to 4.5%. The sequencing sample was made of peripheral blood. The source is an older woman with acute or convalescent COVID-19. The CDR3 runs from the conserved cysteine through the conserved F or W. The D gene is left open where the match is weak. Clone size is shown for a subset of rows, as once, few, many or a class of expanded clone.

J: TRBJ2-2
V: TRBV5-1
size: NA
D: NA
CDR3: CASSLSEAGELFF
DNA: TGCGCCAGCAGCTTGTCCGAGGCCGGGGAGCTGTTTTTT

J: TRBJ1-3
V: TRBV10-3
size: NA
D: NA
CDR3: CAISPGQLSGNTIYF
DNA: TGTGCCATCAGTCCGGGACAACTCTCTGGAAACACCATATATTTT

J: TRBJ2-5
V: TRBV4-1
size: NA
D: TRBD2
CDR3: CASSQGVYGTSGRAGETQYF
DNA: TGCGCCAGCAGCCAAGGGGTATACGGGACTAGCGGGAGGGCGGGGGAGACCCAGTACTTC

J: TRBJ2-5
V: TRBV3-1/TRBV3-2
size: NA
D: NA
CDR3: CASSHGTLQETQYF
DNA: TGTGCCAGCAGCCATGGGACTCTCCAAGAGACCCAGTACTTC

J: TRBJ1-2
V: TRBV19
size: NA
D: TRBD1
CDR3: CASSPGTGGFNYGYTF
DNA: TGTGCCAGTAGCCCCGGGACAGGGGGTTTTAACTATGGCTACACCTTC

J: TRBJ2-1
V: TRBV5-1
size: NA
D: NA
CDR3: CASSLVMEAEQFF
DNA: TGCGCCAGCAGCTTGGTAATGGAGGCTGAGCAGTTCTTC

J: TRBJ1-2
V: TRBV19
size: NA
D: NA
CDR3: CASSLQAYGYTF
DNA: TGTGCCAGTAGTCTACAGGCCTATGGCTACACCTTC

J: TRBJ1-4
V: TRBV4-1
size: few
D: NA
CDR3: CASSPGNVNEKLFF
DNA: TGCGCCAGCAGCCCGGGGAATGTTAATGAAAAACTGTTTTTT

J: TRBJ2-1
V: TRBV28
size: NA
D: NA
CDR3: CASSFKAGEQFF
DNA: TGTGCCAGCAGTTTCAAGGCGGGTGAGCAGTTCTTC

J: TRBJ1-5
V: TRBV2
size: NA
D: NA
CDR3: CASSEAARVGQPQHF
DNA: TGTGCCAGCAGTGAAGCGGCCAGGGTGGGACAGCCCCAGCATTTT

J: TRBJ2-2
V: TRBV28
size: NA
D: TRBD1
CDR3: CASSSRQGGTGELFF
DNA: TGTGCCAGCAGTTCTCGACAGGGGGGCACCGGGGAGCTGTTTTTT

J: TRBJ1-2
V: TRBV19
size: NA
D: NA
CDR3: CASRRSNYGYTF
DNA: TGTGCCAGTCGGAGATCTAACTATGGCTACACCTTC

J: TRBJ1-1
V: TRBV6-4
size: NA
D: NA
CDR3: CASSGPRRLNTEAFF
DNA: TGTGCCAGCAGTGGACCGAGGCGGCTTAACACTGAAGCTTTCTTT

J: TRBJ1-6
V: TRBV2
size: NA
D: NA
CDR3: CASSERSSYNSPLHF
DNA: TGTGCCAGCAGTGAACGGAGCTCCTATAATTCACCCCTCCACTTT

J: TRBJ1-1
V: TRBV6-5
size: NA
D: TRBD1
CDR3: CASNRDRDRTEAFF
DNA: TGTGCCAGCAACCGCGACAGGGATCGGACTGAAGCTTTCTTT

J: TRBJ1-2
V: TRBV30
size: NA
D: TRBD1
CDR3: CAWSVRQGAGGYTF
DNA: TGTGCCTGGAGTGTACGACAGGGAGCTGGCGGCTACACCTTC

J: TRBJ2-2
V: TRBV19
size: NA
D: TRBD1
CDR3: CASIRQGLAGELFF
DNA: TGTGCCAGTATAAGACAGGGTTTAGCCGGGGAGCTGTTTTTT

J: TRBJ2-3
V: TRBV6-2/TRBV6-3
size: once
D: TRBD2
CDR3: CASSYRLAGGSTDTQYF
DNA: TGTGCCAGCAGTTACAGGCTAGCGGGAGGAAGCACAGATACGCAGTATTTT

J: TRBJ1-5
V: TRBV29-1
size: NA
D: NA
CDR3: CSVVSGMGQPQHF
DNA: TGCAGCGTTGTATCAGGGATGGGTCAGCCCCAGCATTTT

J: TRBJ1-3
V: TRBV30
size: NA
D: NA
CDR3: CAFQVLNTIYF
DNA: TGTGCCTTCCAGGTGCTCAACACCATATATTTT

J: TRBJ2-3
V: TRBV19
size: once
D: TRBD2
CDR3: CASSTASGPTDTQYF
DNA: TGTGCCAGTAGTACGGCTAGCGGCCCCACAGATACGCAGTATTTT

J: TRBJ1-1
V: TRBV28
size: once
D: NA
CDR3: CASSLGGAGGNTEAFF
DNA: TGTGCCAGCAGTTTAGGGGGAGCGGGGGGAAACACTGAAGCTTTCTTT

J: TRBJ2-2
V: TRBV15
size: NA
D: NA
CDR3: CATSRDTGQGNTGELFF
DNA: TGTGCCACCAGCAGAGATACAGGGCAGGGGAACACCGGGGAGCTGTTTTTT

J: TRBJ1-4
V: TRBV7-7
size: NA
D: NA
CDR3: CASSRERGEKLFF
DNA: TGTGCTAGCAGCCGGGAAAGGGGGGAAAAACTGTTTTTT

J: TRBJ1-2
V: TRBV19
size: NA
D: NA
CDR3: CASSPFSGQHYGYTF
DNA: TGTGCCAGTAGTCCGTTCTCCGGACAGCACTATGGCTACACCTTC

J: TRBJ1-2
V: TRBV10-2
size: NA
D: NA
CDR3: CASTQTGPSNGYTF
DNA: TGCGCCAGCACTCAGACAGGACCCTCGAATGGCTACACCTTC

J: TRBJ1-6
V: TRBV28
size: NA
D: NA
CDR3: CASSFEAVSSYNSPLHF
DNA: TGTGCCAGCAGTTTTGAGGCGGTGAGCTCCTATAATTCACCCCTCCACTTT

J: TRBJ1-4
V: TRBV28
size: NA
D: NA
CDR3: CASSLTGIANEKLFF
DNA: TGTGCCAGCAGTTTGACGGGGATAGCTAATGAAAAACTGTTTTTT

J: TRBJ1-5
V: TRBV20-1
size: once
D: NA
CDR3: CSASTGQFNQPQHF
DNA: TGCAGTGCTAGTACCGGACAGTTCAATCAGCCCCAGCATTTT

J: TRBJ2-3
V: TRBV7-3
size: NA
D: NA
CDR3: CASSPGAVHTDTQYF
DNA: TGTGCCAGCAGCCCAGGGGCAGTCCACACAGATACGCAGTATTTT

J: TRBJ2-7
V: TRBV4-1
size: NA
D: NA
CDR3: CASSPQVGVSYEQYF
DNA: TGCGCCAGCAGCCCCCAGGTCGGGGTCTCCTACGAGCAGTACTTC

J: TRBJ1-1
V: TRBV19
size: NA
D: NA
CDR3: CASSADFYEAFF
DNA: TGTGCCAGTAGTGCAGACTTCTATGAAGCTTTCTTT

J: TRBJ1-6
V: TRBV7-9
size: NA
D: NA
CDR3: CASSSNQMNSPLHF
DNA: TGTGCCAGCAGCTCGAACCAGATGAATTCACCCCTCCACTTT

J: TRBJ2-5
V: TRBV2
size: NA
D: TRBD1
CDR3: CASRQQGAIRETQYF
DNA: TGTGCCAGCAGGCAACAGGGGGCGATCCGAGAGACCCAGTACTTC

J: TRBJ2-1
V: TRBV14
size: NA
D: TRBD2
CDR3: CASSHLAGGRYNEQFF
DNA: TGTGCCAGCAGCCATCTAGCGGGAGGGCGCTACAATGAGCAGTTCTTC

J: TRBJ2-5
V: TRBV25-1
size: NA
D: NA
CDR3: CASSYRTGETQYF
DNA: TGTGCCAGCAGTTACAGGACCGGAGAGACCCAGTACTTC

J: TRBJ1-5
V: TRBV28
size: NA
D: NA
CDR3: CASTLPVIGQPQHF
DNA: TGTGCCAGCACCTTGCCGGTTATCGGTCAGCCCCAGCATTTT